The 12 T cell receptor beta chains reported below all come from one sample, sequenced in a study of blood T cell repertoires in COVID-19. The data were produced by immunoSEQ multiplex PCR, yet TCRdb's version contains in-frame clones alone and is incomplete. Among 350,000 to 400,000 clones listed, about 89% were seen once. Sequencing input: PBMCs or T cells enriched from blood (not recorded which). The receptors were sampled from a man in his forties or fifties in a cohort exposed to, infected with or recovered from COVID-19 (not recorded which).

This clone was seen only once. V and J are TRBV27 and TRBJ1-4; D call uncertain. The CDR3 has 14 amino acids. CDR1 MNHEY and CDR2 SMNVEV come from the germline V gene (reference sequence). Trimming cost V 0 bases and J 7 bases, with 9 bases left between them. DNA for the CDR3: TGTGCCAGCAGTTTATCTTTGGCAGGTGAAAAACTGTTTTTT. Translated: CASSLSLAGEKLFF.

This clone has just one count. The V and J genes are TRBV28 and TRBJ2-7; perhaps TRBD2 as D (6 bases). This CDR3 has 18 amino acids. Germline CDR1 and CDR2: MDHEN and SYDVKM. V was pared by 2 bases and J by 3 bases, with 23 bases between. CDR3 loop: CASSLISGEGRKLYEQYF. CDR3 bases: TGTGCCAGCAGTTTAATCTCGGGAGAGGGGAGGAAGCTCTACGAGCAGTACTTC.

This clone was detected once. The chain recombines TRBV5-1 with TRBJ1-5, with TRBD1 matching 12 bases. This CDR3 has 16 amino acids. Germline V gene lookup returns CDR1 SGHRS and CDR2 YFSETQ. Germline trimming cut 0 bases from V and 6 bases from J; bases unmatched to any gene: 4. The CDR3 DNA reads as TGCGCCAGCAGCTTGGAGGGACAGGGGGCTGGTCAGCCCCAGCATTTT. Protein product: CASSLEGQGAGQPQHF.

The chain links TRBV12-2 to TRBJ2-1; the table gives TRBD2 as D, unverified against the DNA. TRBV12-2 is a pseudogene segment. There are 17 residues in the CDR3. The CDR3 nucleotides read TGTGCAAGTCGCTTAGGATCCTCGCGGGGCAAATACAATGAGCAGTTCTTC. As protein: CASRLGSSRGKYNEQFF.

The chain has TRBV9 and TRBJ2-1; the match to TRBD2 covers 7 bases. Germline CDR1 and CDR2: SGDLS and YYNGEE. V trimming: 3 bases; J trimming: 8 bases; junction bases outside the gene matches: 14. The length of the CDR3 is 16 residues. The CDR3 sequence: CASSGRAGDGFDEQFF. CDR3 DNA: TGTGCCAGCAGCGGTCGGGCGGGAGACGGGTTCGATGAGCAGTTCTTC.

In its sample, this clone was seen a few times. The CDR3 DNA reads as TGTGCCAGCAGCTCCCGACAGGGGGCTGGGAATACGCAGTATTTT. Translated: CASSSRQGAGNTQYF. The chain has TRBV7-9 and TRBJ2-3; TRBD1 aligns across 10 bases. J lost 7 bases, V lost 4 bases, and 8 bases had no gene match. The CDR3 spans 15 residues. Germline loops: CDR1 SEHNR, CDR2 FQNEAQ (reference sequence). The entire variable domain, with the rest obtained from reference TRBV7-9 and TRBJ2-3, is as follows: DTGVSQNPRHKITKRGQNVTFRCDPISEHNRLYWYRQTLGQGPEFLTYFQNEAQLEKSRLLSDRFSAERPKGSFSTLEIQRTEQGDSAMYLCASSSRQGAGNTQYFGPGTRLTVL.

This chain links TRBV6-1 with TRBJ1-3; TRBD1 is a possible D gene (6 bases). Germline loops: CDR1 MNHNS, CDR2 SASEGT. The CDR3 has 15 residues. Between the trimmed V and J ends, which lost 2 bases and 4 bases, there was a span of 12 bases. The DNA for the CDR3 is TGTGCCAGCAGTGAATTGCAGGGGCTCGGAAACACCATATATTTT. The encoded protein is CASSELQGLGNTIYF.

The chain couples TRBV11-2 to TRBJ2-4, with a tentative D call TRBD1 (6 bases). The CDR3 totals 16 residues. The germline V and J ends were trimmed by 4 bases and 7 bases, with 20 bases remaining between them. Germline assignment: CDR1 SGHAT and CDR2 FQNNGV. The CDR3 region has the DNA TGTGCCAGCAGCTCAGCAGTACAGGGTATGAGGAACATTCAGTACTTC. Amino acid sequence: CASSSAVQGMRNIQYF.

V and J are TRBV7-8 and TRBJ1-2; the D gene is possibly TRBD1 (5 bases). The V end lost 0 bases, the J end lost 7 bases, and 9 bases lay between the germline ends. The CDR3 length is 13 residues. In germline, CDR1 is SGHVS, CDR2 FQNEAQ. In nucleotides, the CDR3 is TGTGCCAGCAGCTTAGCAGGGGTTCGTGGCTACACCTTC. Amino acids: CASSLAGVRGYTF.

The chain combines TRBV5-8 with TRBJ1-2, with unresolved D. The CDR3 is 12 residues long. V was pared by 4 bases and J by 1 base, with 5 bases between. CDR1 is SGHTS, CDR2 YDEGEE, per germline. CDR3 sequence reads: CASSRGNYGYTF. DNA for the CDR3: TGTGCCAGCAGCCGGGGTAACTATGGCTACACCTTC. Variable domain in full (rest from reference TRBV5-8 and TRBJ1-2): EAGVTQSPTHLIKTRGQQATLRCSPISGHTSVYWYQQALGLGLQFLLWYDEGEERNRGNFPPRFSGRQFPNYSSELNVNALELEDSALYLCASSRGNYGYTFGSGTRLTVV.

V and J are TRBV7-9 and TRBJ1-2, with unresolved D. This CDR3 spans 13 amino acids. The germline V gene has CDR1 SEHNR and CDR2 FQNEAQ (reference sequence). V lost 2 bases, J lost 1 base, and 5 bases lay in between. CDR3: CASSLILNYGYTF. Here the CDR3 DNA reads TGTGCCAGCAGCTTAATACTTAACTATGGCTACACCTTC.

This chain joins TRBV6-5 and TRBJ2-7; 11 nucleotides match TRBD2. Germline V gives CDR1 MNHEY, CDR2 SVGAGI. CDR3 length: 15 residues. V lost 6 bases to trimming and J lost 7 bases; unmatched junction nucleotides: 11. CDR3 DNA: TGTGCCAGCAGACCCGGGCTAGCGGGAGGAGGAGAGCAGTACTTC. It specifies CASRPGLAGGGEQYF.